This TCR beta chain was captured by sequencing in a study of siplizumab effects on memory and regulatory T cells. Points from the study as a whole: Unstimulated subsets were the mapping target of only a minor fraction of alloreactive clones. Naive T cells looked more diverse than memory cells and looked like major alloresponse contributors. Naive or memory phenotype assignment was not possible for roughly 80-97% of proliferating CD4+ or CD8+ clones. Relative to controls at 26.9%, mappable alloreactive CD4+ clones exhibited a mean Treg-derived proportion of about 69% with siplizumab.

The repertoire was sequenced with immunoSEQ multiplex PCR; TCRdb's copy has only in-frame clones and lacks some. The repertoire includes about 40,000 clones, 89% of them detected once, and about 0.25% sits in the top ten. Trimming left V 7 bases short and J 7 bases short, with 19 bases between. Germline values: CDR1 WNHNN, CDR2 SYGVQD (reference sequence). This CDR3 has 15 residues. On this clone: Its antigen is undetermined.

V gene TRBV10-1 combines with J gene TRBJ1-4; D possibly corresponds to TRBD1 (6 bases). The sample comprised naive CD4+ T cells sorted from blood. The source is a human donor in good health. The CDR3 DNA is TGCGCCAGCACCTTGGCCCGGGGGGCGGCTGAAAAACTGTTTTTT. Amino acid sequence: CASTLARGAAEKLFF.